This T cell receptor (beta chain) was identified in a study of cytomegalovirus exposure and HLA in healthy donors. Study-wide background: HLA-typed donors were the source of 83 million or so unique TCRs held in an early data release. Study-wide findings and caveats: Reported results showed that the classifier diagnosed cytomegalovirus status with high specificity and sensitivity.

PCR involved 60 Vbeta and 13 Jbeta primers. The repertoire was sequenced with immunoSEQ multiplex PCR; TCRdb's copy has only in-frame clones and lacks some. The table has some 90,000 clones, just under 70% seen once; the top ten hold 2.5% to 3%. Regarding this clone: Its antigen is unidentified.

V was cut by 0 bases and J by 0 bases, with 13 bases left in between. The length of the CDR3 is 17 residues. Germline V gene lookup returns CDR1 KGHSH and CDR2 LQKENI. This chain joins TRBV18 and TRBJ2-3; D is possibly TRBD2 (6 bases). The TCR was taken from a man in his fifties or sixties in good health and CMV-seronegative. The specimen was PBMCs. The CDR3 nucleotides are TGTGCCAGCTCACCACCCCAGCGGGCTTCTAGCACAGATACGCAGTATTTT. Protein sequence: CASSPPQRASSTDTQYF.